The present TCR beta chain was sequenced within a study of blood T cell repertoires in COVID-19. Measured with immunoSEQ multiplex PCR; TCRdb has only the in-frame clones, and not every one. This sample has roughly 70,000 clones, with roughly 92% found just once. Seattle's cohort entered during active infection and was followed longitudinally. This clone was counted a few times. Germline CDR1 is LNHNV and CDR2 is YYDKDF (reference sequence). Trimming removed 4 bases at V and 2 bases at J, with 8 bases between. This CDR3 is built from 14 residues. The chain combines TRBV15 with TRBJ2-2, with a tentative D call TRBD1 (6 bases). Sample: peripheral blood. The TCR comes from a man aged 50 or older with COVID-19, enrolled during active disease. CDR3 in amino acids: CATSKQGNTGELFF. The CDR3 DNA reads TGTGCCACCAGCAAACAGGGCAACACCGGGGAGCTGTTTTTT.